This T cell receptor beta chain comes out of a study of OX40 agonist ivuxolimab in advanced cancers. Study-level background: The costimulatory receptor OX40 (CD134) was targeted by ivuxolimab, a fully human IgG2 agonistic monoclonal antibody. Intravenous ivuxolimab was administered to patients every 2 weeks at six dose levels: 0.01, 0.1, 0.3, 1.5, 3 and 10 mg/kg. Patients were allowed to have had prior anti-PD-1, anti-PD-L1 or anti-CTLA-4 therapy, and 40% of the dose-escalation patients had previously received checkpoint inhibitors. Of the roughly 51 patients in dose escalation, 19 had hepatocellular carcinoma, around 15 had melanoma, 9 had renal cell carcinoma and 9 had head and neck cancer. The paper covers the monotherapy dose-escalation part of the phase I ivuxolimab trial, which included N = 52 patients. The dose-escalation cohort was about 87% male with a mean age of roughly 62 years, ranging from about 23 to 85. Three dose-escalation patients achieved partial responses, one with hepatocellular carcinoma and two with cutaneous melanoma. The point of sequencing TCRbeta in the periphery was to test whether ivuxolimab changed TCR sequence diversity and drove clonal T-cell expansion. The investigation overall reported the following: After ivuxolimab, more expanded clones were found on average in CD8+ T cells than in CD4+ T cells. Which antigens the clonally expanded peripheral T cells were specific for was not determined. Low levels of normalized T-cell clonal expansion were also seen in some nonresponding patients. In the 0.1-3.0 mg/kg groups, partial responders were among the patients with the lowest normalized peripheral clonal expansion, particularly in CD8+ T cells. At doses of 0.1 to 3.0 mg/kg, clonal expansion of both CD4+ and CD8+ T cells in blood was seen between baseline and week 6.

Concerning this clone: The antigen it binds to is not known. Base qualities are missing; no much larger clone stands one base away.

The CDR3 spans 14 residues, from the cysteine through the phenylalanine. The read is trimmed to its CDR3 DNA, 42 bases read in frame from base 1. The V end loses 5 bases and the J end loses 4 bases, and a stretch of 14 bases separates them. Taken from the germline V gene (reference sequence), the CDR1 and CDR2 loops are MNHEY and SMNVEV. Patients with a history of autoimmune disease or receiving systemic immunosuppression were excluded from the trial. In every dose cohort, peripheral blood was drawn for TCR sequencing at baseline, cycle 4 day 1, and cycle 7 day 1. Samples were obtained from an open-label, multicenter, first-in-human phase I dose-escalation trial of ivuxolimab. Adults with locally advanced or metastatic melanoma, renal cell, hepatocellular, or head and neck squamous cell carcinoma were enrolled in the trial. Before TCR sequencing, CD4+ and CD8+ T cells were separately sorted from peripheral blood.

To sequence the TCRbeta CDR3 region, genomic DNA was isolated from the sorted cells. The immunoSEQ Assay was used for sequencing of TCRbeta CDR3 regions. In its TCRdb copy, this immuneACCESS table keeps in-frame sequences only and misses some clones. Where compared with another copy, unresolved V genes explain less than half of these, and the others have no known cause. A total of around 47,000 clones appear in this sample, approximately 91% of them only once. Jointly, the top ten make up 14% of the sample. The specimen comprised CD4+ or CD8+ T cells sorted from blood, sampled in a trial of the OX40 agonist ivuxolimab. This TCR was recovered from an adult with an advanced solid tumor such as melanoma, head and neck, liver or kidney cancer. In this chain, TRBV27 is recombined with TRBJ1-2, with TRBD1 perhaps the D gene, on 6 matching bases. The CDR3 region has the sequence CASSAPGTSYGYTF. The DNA sequence is given as TGTGCCAGCAGTGCCCCCGGGACATCCTATGGCTACACCTTC.